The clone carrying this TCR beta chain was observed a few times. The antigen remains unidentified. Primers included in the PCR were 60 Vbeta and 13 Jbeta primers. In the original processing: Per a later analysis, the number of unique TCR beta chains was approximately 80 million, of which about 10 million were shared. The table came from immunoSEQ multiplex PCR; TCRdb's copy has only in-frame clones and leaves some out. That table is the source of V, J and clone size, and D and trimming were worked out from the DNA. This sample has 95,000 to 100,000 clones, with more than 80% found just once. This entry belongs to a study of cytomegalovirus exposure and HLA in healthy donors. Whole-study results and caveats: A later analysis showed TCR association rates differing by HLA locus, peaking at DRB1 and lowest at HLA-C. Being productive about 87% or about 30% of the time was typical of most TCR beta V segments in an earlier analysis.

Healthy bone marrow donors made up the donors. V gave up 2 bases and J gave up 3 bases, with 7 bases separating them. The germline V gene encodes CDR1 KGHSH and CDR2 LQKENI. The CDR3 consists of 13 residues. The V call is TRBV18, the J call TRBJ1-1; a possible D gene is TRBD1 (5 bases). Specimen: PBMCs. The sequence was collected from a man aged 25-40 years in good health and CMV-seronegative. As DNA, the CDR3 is TGTGCCAGCTCACCAGGACAAGACACTGAAGCTTTCTTT. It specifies CASSPGQDTEAFF. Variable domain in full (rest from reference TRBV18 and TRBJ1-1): NAGVMQNPRHLVRRRGQEARLRCSPMKGHSHVYWYRQLPEEGLKFMVYLQKENIIDESGMPKERFSAEFPKEGPSILRIQQVVRGDSAAYFCASSPGQDTEAFFGQGTRLTVV.